Shown below are 16 T cell receptor beta chains from a single sample sequenced in a study of T cell repertoires in cytomegalovirus infection. TCRdb reprocessed the reads with MiXCR, giving one entry per CDR3 protein. The sample lists 250,000 to 350,000 distinct CDR3 sequences, about 25% occurring once. The sequencing input was PBMCs. The receptors were gathered from a human donor in good health (CMV status not recorded). Some clones in this sample may be carry-over from other donors' samples.

In this sample, this clonotype turned up many times. The chain links TRBV7-2 to TRBJ1-6; D possibly corresponds to TRBD1 (5 bases). Per the germline V gene, CDR1 is SGHTA and CDR2 is FQGNSA. Trimming left V 8 bases short and J 3 bases short, with 17 bases between. The CDR3 sequence is 16 residues long. For the CDR3, the DNA is TGTGCCAGCGGGCGACAGACCCAACTCTATAATTCACCCCTCCACTTT. Residues: CASGRQTQLYNSPLHF.

This clonotype turned up a few times. The chain carries TRBV4-1 and TRBJ2-5; no reliable D call. Trimming took 0 bases from V and 9 from J, leaving 11 bases between them. The CDR3 is 13 amino acids. CDR1 MGHRA and CDR2 YSYEKL come from the germline V gene. CDR3 sequence reads: CASSQDHPLPQYF. In nucleotides, the CDR3 is TGCGCCAGCAGCCAAGATCACCCCCTTCCCCAGTACTTC.

This clonotype came up many times. The chain joins TRBV28 to TRBJ2-7; 12 nucleotides match TRBD2. V lost 6 bases and J lost 5; bases outside the gene matches: 8. Germline loops: CDR1 MDHEN, CDR2 SYDVKM. The CDR3 covers 15 residues. As DNA, the CDR3 is TGTGCCAGCAGCGAGACTAGCGGGAGAGGAAACGAGCAGTACTTC. Its translation is CASSETSGRGNEQYF. Full variable domain (missing parts from reference TRBV28 and TRBJ2-7): DVKVTQSSRYLVKRTGEKVFLECVQDMDHENMFWYRQDPGLGLRLIYFSYDVKMKEKGDIPEGYSVSREKKERFSLILESASTNQTSMYLCASSETSGRGNEQYFGPGTRLTVT.

This chain joins TRBV5-5 and TRBJ1-1; perhaps TRBD1 as D (6 bases). Germline assignment: CDR1 SGHKS and CDR2 YYEKEE (reference sequence). The CDR3 is 15 residues long. V was cut by 4 bases and J by 1 base, with 14 bases left in between. CDR3 sequence: CASSVRGWGNTEAFF. The CDR3 nucleotides are TGTGCCAGCAGCGTGAGGGGGTGGGGGAACACTGAAGCTTTCTTT.

This clonotype was detected ten times or more. The genes are TRBV7-2 and TRBJ1-1; D remains unclear. The V end lost 5 bases, the J end lost 6 bases, and 16 bases lay between the germline ends. In germline, CDR1 is SGHTA, CDR2 FQGNSA. The CDR3 is made up of 14 amino acids. The CDR3 region is CASSATLTYAEAFF. The CDR3 DNA sequence: TGTGCCAGCAGCGCCACATTAACTTACGCTGAAGCTTTCTTT.

This chain connects TRBV6-5 to TRBJ2-3, with 14 bases identical to TRBD2. The CDR3 covers 18 residues. Germline CDR1 and CDR2: MNHEY and SVGAGI. The J segment lost 2 bases and the V segment lost 5 bases, leaving 9 bases of the junction unmatched. CDR3 DNA: TGTGCCAGCAGTCCCGGGACTAGCGGGGGCCTCTACACAGATACGCAGTATTTT. It translates to CASSPGTSGGLYTDTQYF.

The V gene is TRBV2, the J gene TRBJ2-2; D gene ambiguous. The germline CDR1 and CDR2 sequences are SNHLY and FYNNEI. Trimming took 2 bases from V and 4 from J, leaving 11 bases between them. The length of the CDR3 is 15 residues. The CDR3 DNA follows: TGTGCCAGCAGTGAATTCTGGGTTAGCACCGGGGAGCTGTTTTTT. Amino acids: CASSEFWVSTGELFF.

V gene TRBV7-8 combines with J gene TRBJ2-3; D perhaps matches TRBD2 (5 bases). This CDR3 contains 16 residues. The germline V and J ends were trimmed by 5 bases and 0 bases, with 15 bases remaining between them. CDR1 is SGHVS, CDR2 FQNEAQ, per germline. CDR3 in amino acids: CASSPVPGSSTDTQYF. Written as DNA, the CDR3 is TGTGCCAGCAGCCCGGTCCCGGGGTCTAGCACAGATACGCAGTATTTT.

The chain couples TRBV28 to TRBJ2-1; D call uncertain. Germline V gene lookup returns CDR1 MDHEN and CDR2 SYDVKM. CDR3 length equals 16 residues. V lost 5 bases and J lost 7, with 21 bases in between. This chain's CDR3 is CASSLMPGPGRNEQFF. The CDR3 bases are TGTGCCAGCAGTCTAATGCCCGGGCCAGGACGGAATGAGCAGTTCTTC.

The table lists this clonotype with many counts. The rearrangement joins TRBV7-2 to TRBJ2-1; TRBD2 matches at 10 bases. Germline V gene data show CDR1 as SGHTA and CDR2 as FQGNSA. This CDR3 region has 18 residues. V was pared by 1 base and J by 7 bases, with 13 bases of the junction left unmatched. The CDR3 region has the DNA TGTGCCAGCAGCTTAGAACTAGCGGGAAGCGGTGGCCTTAATGAGCAGTTCTTC. Translation gives CASSLELAGSGGLNEQFF.

The V and J genes are TRBV28 and TRBJ2-1, with D possibly matching TRBD2 (6 bases). CDR3 length equals 17 residues. V was cut by 3 bases and J by 3 bases, with 18 bases left in between. Germline loops: CDR1 MDHEN, CDR2 SYDVKM. CDR3 protein: CASSLLVAVSLYNEQFF. The CDR3 DNA reads as TGTGCCAGCAGTTTGTTGGTAGCGGTGAGTCTCTACAATGAGCAGTTCTTC.

The gene calls are TRBV5-6 and TRBJ2-3; 10 bases fit TRBD1. In germline, CDR1 is SGHDT, CDR2 YYEEEE. The CDR3 is 14 residues long. V trimming: 4 bases; J trimming: 4 bases; junction bases outside the gene matches: 3. The CDR3 region has the DNA TGTGCCAGCAGCCGCGGACAGGGGGCAGATACGCAGTATTTT. This translates into CASSRGQGADTQYF.

V and J are TRBV7-2 and TRBJ1-2; 8 nucleotides match TRBD1. This CDR3 spans 14 amino acids. V lost 3 bases, J lost 3 bases, and 3 bases stayed unmatched. The germline V gene has CDR1 SGHTA and CDR2 FQGNSA. DNA of the CDR3: TGTGCCAGCAGCTTCGGACAGGGACACTATGGCTACACCTTC. Its translation is CASSFGQGHYGYTF.

The V call is TRBV28, the J call TRBJ2-6; D is undetermined. Germline V gives CDR1 MDHEN, CDR2 SYDVKM. V dropped 4 bases and J dropped 1 base, with 11 bases sitting between them. CDR3 length equals 16 residues. CDR3 residues: CASSSPSRSGANVLTF. The CDR3 nucleotides read TGTGCCAGCAGTTCTCCTTCCCGGTCTGGGGCCAACGTCCTGACTTTC.

This clonotype has just a few counts. V and J are TRBV5-1 and TRBJ1-4; weak D call: TRBD1 (5 bases). CDR1 and CDR2 from the germline V gene are SGHRS and YFSETQ. This CDR3 has 13 residues. The V end was cut by 4 bases, the J end by 5 bases, with 9 bases between. The CDR3 region has the DNA TGCGCCAGCAGCCAGTACAGGAATGAAAAACTGTTTTTT. Its protein product is CASSQYRNEKLFF.

This clonotype was found a few times. The rearrangement uses TRBV7-6 and TRBJ2-2; no firm D call. Trimming left V 3 bases short and J 5 bases short, with 13 bases between. The CDR3 is 15 residues long. The V gene's germline CDR1 is SGHVS and CDR2 FNYEAQ. In DNA form, the CDR3 reads TGTGCCAGCAGCTTGAATGGAGTTGGAACCGGGGAGCTGTTTTTT. As protein: CASSLNGVGTGELFF.